One and the same sample provided the 25 T cell receptor beta chains below, sequenced in a study of CD8 T cells in ankylosing spondylitis. TCRdb independently ran MiXCR on the 5' RACE reads; one entry per CDR3 protein. This sample yields about 250,000 distinct CDR3 sequences, of which 15% to 20% are seen a single time; approximately 32% belongs to the top ten. Specimen: blood, either unsorted or a sorted T cell fraction (not recorded which). Receptor source: a male donor with ankylosing spondylitis or in good health (not recorded which).

The chain links TRBV6-1 to TRBJ2-3; D not resolved. Trimming stripped 6 bases from V and 3 bases from J, with 10 bases between. The germline CDR1 and CDR2 sequences are MNHNS and SASEGT. The CDR3 sequence is 13 residues long. CDR3 in amino acids: CASSLLTTDTQYF. The CDR3 bases are TGTGCCAGCAGCCTCCTTACGACAGATACGCAGTATTTT.

In this sample, this clonotype turned up many times. The V and J genes are TRBV20-1 and TRBJ2-7; 7 bases agree with TRBD2. The ends lost 3 bases at V and 0 bases at J; junction bases unmatched: 5. The CDR3 is made up of 14 amino acids. Germline V lookup: CDR1 DFQATT, CDR2 SNEGSKA (reference sequence). CDR3 sequence (DNA): TGCAGTGCTAGTACTAGCGCGAGCTCCTACGAGCAGTACTTC. This translates into CSASTSASSYEQYF.

The CDR3 sequence is CSARDPSLGANTGELFF. The CDR3 nucleotides are TGCAGTGCTAGAGATCCGTCCTTGGGAGCGAACACCGGGGAGCTGTTTTTT. This chain uses TRBV20-1 with TRBJ2-2; D is perhaps TRBD2 (5 bases). CDR3 length: 17 amino acids. Between the trimmed V and J ends, which lost 0 bases and 0 bases, there was a span of 14 bases. Germline V gene sequence: CDR1 DFQATT, CDR2 SNEGSKA (reference sequence).

This clonotype was picked up many times. The chain employs TRBV9 and TRBJ2-5; 11 bases agree with TRBD2. The CDR3 sequence is 17 residues long. V lost 4 bases, J lost 3 bases, and 11 bases stayed unmatched. Per the germline V gene, CDR1 is SGDLS and CDR2 is YYNGEE. The CDR3: CASSPGTSGHIEETQYF. In nucleotides, the CDR3 is TGTGCCAGCAGCCCAGGGACTAGCGGACACATTGAAGAGACCCAGTACTTC.

The chain carries TRBV4-1 and TRBJ2-3, with D maybe TRBD1 (6 bases). The CDR3 is 14 amino acids. Germline V lookup: CDR1 MGHRA, CDR2 YSYEKL. Trimming took off 1 base at V and 3 bases at J, with 8 bases between the two ends. The CDR3 DNA sequence: TGCGCCAGCAGCCAAGTCCAGGGGACAGATACGCAGTATTTT. This translates into CASSQVQGTDTQYF.

The chain couples TRBV6-5 to TRBJ2-3; D perhaps matches TRBD2 (5 bases). V gave up 0 bases and J gave up 4 bases, with 8 bases separating them. This CDR3 has 14 amino acids. Germline values: CDR1 MNHEY, CDR2 SVGAGI. In DNA, the CDR3 is TGTGCCAGCAGTTACTCCTTCGGGGCAGATACGCAGTATTTT. Protein sequence: CASSYSFGADTQYF.

CDR3 region: CASSNLSTGELFF. In DNA, the CDR3 is TGTGCCAGCAGCAATCTATCCACCGGGGAGCTGTTTTTT. The chain carries TRBV12-3 or TRBV12-4 and TRBJ2-2; no clear D gene. With 6 bases removed from V and 4 bases from J, the gap between germline ends came to 9 bases. The CDR3 spans 13 residues.

This clonotype was observed a handful of times. The gene calls are TRBV27 and TRBJ2-7, with 8 nucleotides matching TRBD1. V trimming: 7 bases; J trimming: 0 bases; junction bases outside the gene matches: 14. This CDR3 comprises 17 residues. Germline CDR1 MNHEY, CDR2 SMNVEV (reference sequence). The DNA for the CDR3 is TGTGCCAGCACCCCCCTGGACAGGGCCAATAGCTCCTACGAGCAGTACTTC. It encodes CASTPLDRANSSYEQYF.

The sample holds many counts of this clonotype. The chain employs TRBV27 and TRBJ2-7; TRBD2 is a possible D gene (6 bases). The CDR3 covers 15 residues. V lost 3 bases and J lost 2, with 14 bases in between. Germline V gene sequence: CDR1 MNHEY, CDR2 SMNVEV (reference sequence). The CDR3 nucleotides read TGTGCCAGCAGTTTTTCGGGAGAAATCCCCTACGAGCAGTACTTC. Its translation: CASSFSGEIPYEQYF.

The sample holds a few counts of this clonotype. This rearrangement joins TRBV10-3 to TRBJ2-3, with 8 nucleotides matching TRBD2. The V and J ends lost 8 bases and 6 bases, in that order; junction bases with no gene match: 10. CDR3 length: 14 residues. CDR1 is ENHRY, CDR2 SYGVKD, per germline. As DNA, the CDR3 is TGTGCCATCGAAAGTACAGCGGGAGTGGATACGCAGTATTTT. Amino acid sequence: CAIESTAGVDTQYF.

In its sample, this clonotype was seen a few times. In nucleotides, the CDR3 is TGTGCCAGCAGGGGAGAGCGGGCCTCCTACAATGAGCAGTTCTTC. Amino acid sequence: CASRGERASYNEQFF. The chain combines TRBV6-1 with TRBJ2-1; D is possibly TRBD2 (6 bases). V lost 6 bases to trimming and J lost 0 bases, with 12 bases between them. The CDR3 spans 15 residues. The germline V gene has CDR1 MNHNS and CDR2 SASEGT.

The chain employs TRBV12-3 or TRBV12-4 and TRBJ1-4, with 7 bases that match TRBD1. With V trimmed by 6 bases and J by 7 bases, 11 bases remained unmatched. The CDR3 consists of 15 residues. DNA of the CDR3: TGTGCCAGCAGCCACGGACAGGCGGGTGGTGAAAAACTGTTTTTT. It encodes CASSHGQAGGEKLFF.

There are a few counts of this clonotype. The rearrangement uses TRBV7-9 and TRBJ1-1, with a tentative D call TRBD1 (6 bases). The CDR3 covers 17 residues. The ends were cut back, 3 bases at V and 0 bases at J, with 17 bases in the middle. From germline, CDR1 is SEHNR and CDR2 FQNEAQ (reference sequence). The CDR3 nucleotides are TGTGCCAGCAGCTTGGGGGGGCGCGGATTTATGAACACTGAAGCTTTCTTT. It specifies CASSLGGRGFMNTEAFF.

This clonotype appeared a few times. The J gene is TRBJ2-5, the V gene TRBV20-1, with D perhaps TRBD1 (5 bases). V gave up 6 bases and J gave up 2 bases, with 13 bases separating them. There are 13 residues in the CDR3. Per germline, CDR1 DFQATT and CDR2 SNEGSKA (reference sequence). The CDR3 nucleotides read TGCAGTGCAGATTACCAGGGACAAGAGACCCAGTACTTC. Amino acid sequence: CSADYQGQETQYF.

The J gene is TRBJ1-4, the V gene TRBV25-1, with D unresolved. CDR3 size: 14 residues. Germline V CDR1 and CDR2: MGHDK, SYGVNS. V lost 4 bases and J lost 2, with 8 bases in between. In DNA, the CDR3 is TGTGCCAGCAGTGTAGGAAGCACTAATGAAAAACTGTTTTTT. Translating gives CASSVGSTNEKLFF.

This clonotype was recorded a few times. The V gene is TRBV7-9, the J gene TRBJ2-7; 10 bases map to TRBD2. J lost 2 bases, V lost 5 bases, and 3 bases had no gene match. The germline V gene has CDR1 SEHNR and CDR2 FQNEAQ (reference sequence). This CDR3 is built from 14 residues. The CDR3 DNA reads TGTGCCAGCAGCATAACTAGCGGGACCTACGAGCAGTACTTC. This encodes CASSITSGTYEQYF.

Many counts were recorded for this clonotype. The rearrangement uses TRBV29-1 and TRBJ2-1; D assignment may be TRBD1 or TRBD2 (5 bases each). Trimming cost V 1 base and J 2 bases, with 9 bases left between them. Looked up from germline, CDR1 is SQVTM and CDR2 is ANQGSEA. CDR3 length: 14 residues. CDR3 DNA: TGCAGCGTTGAAGGGCAGGGAGCCTACAATGAGCAGTTCTTC. Protein: CSVEGQGAYNEQFF.

This chain uses TRBV24-1 with TRBJ2-1, with TRBD2 identical over 8 bases. The J segment lost 0 bases and the V segment lost 10 bases, leaving 4 bases of the junction unmatched. The CDR3 sequence is 14 residues long. Germline CDR1 KGHDR, CDR2 SFDVKD. The CDR3 loop reads CATQSGSSYNEQFF. DNA for the CDR3: TGTGCCACACAGAGCGGGAGCTCCTACAATGAGCAGTTCTTC.

There are a few counts of this clonotype. This rearrangement joins TRBV4-3 to TRBJ2-7; 7 bases are shared with TRBD2. With V trimmed by 0 bases and J by 5 bases, 7 bases remained unmatched. Germline-derived CDR1 and CDR2 are LGHNA and YSLEER. There are 15 residues in the CDR3. CDR3 sequence reads: CASSQEVGLRDEQYF. The CDR3 DNA reads as TGCGCCAGCAGCCAAGAAGTGGGACTAAGAGACGAGCAGTACTTC.

The chain uses TRBV4-1 and TRBJ1-5; D unclear. Germline values: CDR1 MGHRA, CDR2 YSYEKL. This CDR3 region has 15 residues. The V end was cut by 0 bases, the J end by 0 bases, with 6 bases between. The CDR3 sequence is CASSQEWDSNQPQHF. The CDR3 bases are TGCGCCAGCAGCCAAGAATGGGATAGCAATCAGCCCCAGCATTTT.

This clonotype was seen ten or more times. CDR3 nucleotides: TGTGCCAGCAGTGAAGGCCAGGCCACCAGCACAGATACGCAGTATTTT. Translating it yields CASSEGQATSTDTQYF. The rearrangement joins TRBV2 to TRBJ2-3; D is unclear. V was pared by 1 base and J by 0 bases, with 11 bases between. This CDR3 comprises 16 residues. Germline values: CDR1 SNHLY, CDR2 FYNNEI. Full variable domain (remainder filled in from reference TRBV2 and TRBJ2-3): EPEVTQTPSHQVTQMGQEVILRCVPISNHLYFYWYRQILGQKVEFLVSFYNNEISEKSEIFDDQFSVERPDGSNFTLKIRSTKLEDSAMYFCASSEGQATSTDTQYFGPGTRLTVL.

This clonotype has only one observation. This rearrangement joins TRBV3-1 to TRBJ2-6; D possibly corresponds to TRBD2 (6 bases). CDR1 and CDR2 (germline): LGHDT, YNNKEL (reference sequence). With 6 bases removed from V and 7 bases from J, the gap between germline ends came to 16 bases. The CDR3 is 15 residues long. For the CDR3, the DNA is TGTGCCAGCAGAAAAGCTAGCGTTGACGCCAACGTCCTGACTTTC. Protein: CASRKASVDANVLTF.

The chain carries TRBV20-1 and TRBJ2-5, with TRBD2 matching over 14 bases. V was clipped by 4 bases and J by 0 bases; unmatched bases: 10. The CDR3 has 18 amino acids. The germline V gene has CDR1 DFQATT and CDR2 SNEGSKA (reference sequence). The chain's CDR3 is CSAKPGLAGVRYQETQYF. The CDR3 DNA sequence: TGCAGTGCTAAGCCGGGACTAGCGGGAGTACGTTACCAAGAGACCCAGTACTTC.

The chain couples TRBV19 to TRBJ1-5; no reliable D call. The CDR3 totals 15 residues. CDR1 LNHDA and CDR2 SQIVND come from the germline V gene (reference sequence). With 2 bases removed from V and 2 bases from J, the gap between germline ends came to 10 bases. CDR3 nucleotide sequence: TGTGCCAGTAGTATACACAGTGTTGGCAATCAGCCCCAGCATTTT. Protein sequence: CASSIHSVGNQPQHF.

This clonotype was observed many times. The CDR3 loop reads CASSLASGIGELFF. CDR3 in DNA: TGTGCCAGCAGTTTGGCTAGCGGGATCGGGGAGCTGTTTTTT. This chain joins TRBV12-3 or TRBV12-4 and TRBJ2-2; 9 bases match TRBD2. The CDR3 covers 14 residues. V lost 3 bases, J lost 7 bases, and 3 bases stayed unmatched.